The 11 T cell receptor beta chains listed next were all sequenced from one sample in a study of early T cells in non-severe SARS-CoV-2 infection. TCRdb reprocessed the 5' RACE reads with MiXCR, giving one entry per CDR3 protein. The sample lists 57,000 or so distinct CDR3 sequences; around 13% were seen once. Material: whole blood. These receptors were taken from an adult who was a healthcare worker with PCR-confirmed SARS-CoV-2 infection or an uninfected control (not recorded which).

The sample holds one count of this clonotype. The chain couples TRBV14 to TRBJ2-3; D remains ambiguous. Germline assignment: CDR1 SGHDN and CDR2 FVKESK. CDR3 length equals 13 residues. V was trimmed by 4 bases and J by 7 bases, leaving 12 bases between them. As DNA, the CDR3 is TGTGCCAGCAGCCCCTACCTTCGGAATACGCAGTATTTT. This gives the protein CASSPYLRNTQYF.

The rearrangement joins TRBV11-2 to TRBJ2-1; 9 positions match TRBD2. After removal of 4 bases from V and 5 bases from J, the junction contained 6 bases not matched to a gene. The CDR3 loop spans 15 amino acids. The germline V gene has CDR1 SGHAT and CDR2 FQNNGV. This chain's CDR3 is CASSYAGGQNNEQFF. CDR3 in DNA: TGTGCCAGCAGCTACGCGGGGGGGCAGAACAATGAGCAGTTCTTC.

The J gene is TRBJ2-7, the V gene TRBV3-1, with 7 bases aligning to TRBD2. Per the germline V gene, CDR1 is LGHDT and CDR2 is YNNKEL (reference sequence). With 1 base clipped from V and 2 bases from J, the junction kept 2 bases outside the gene matches. The length of the CDR3 is 14 residues. The CDR3 reads CASSQAGTTYEQYF. The CDR3 DNA is TGTGCCAGCAGCCAAGCCGGGACTACCTACGAGCAGTACTTC.

The V call is TRBV6-5, the J call TRBJ1-1; possibly TRBD1 for D (5 bases). The CDR3 is 15 amino acids. With 4 bases removed from V and 3 bases from J, the gap between germline ends came to 15 bases. CDR1 and CDR2 from the germline V gene are MNHEY and SVGAGI. DNA for the CDR3: TGTGCCAGCAGTTCTTGGGACCCAAGAGACACTGAAGCTTTCTTT. Protein: CASSSWDPRDTEAFF.

CDR3 region: CASRTIAGGPYNEQFF. DNA for the CDR3: TGTGCCAGCAGAACCATAGCGGGAGGGCCCTACAATGAGCAGTTCTTC. The V and J genes are TRBV11-2 and TRBJ2-1, with TRBD2 matching 11 bases. Trimming took 6 bases from V and 2 from J; bases not matched to a gene: 6. Germline V CDR1 and CDR2: SGHAT, FQNNGV. The CDR3 has 16 amino acids.

This clonotype was counted many times. The chain has TRBV3-1 and TRBJ2-5; maybe TRBD2 (5 bases). The ends were cut back, 0 bases at V and 6 bases at J, with 11 bases in the middle. The CDR3 has 14 residues. Germline CDR1 is LGHDT and CDR2 is YNNKEL (reference sequence). The CDR3 loop is CASSQDLASQTQYF. In nucleotides, the CDR3 is TGTGCCAGCAGCCAAGATTTGGCTAGCCAGACCCAGTACTTC.

This clonotype was counted between two and nine times. The V gene is TRBV7-3, the J gene TRBJ2-1; D is unclear. Germline V gene lookup returns CDR1 SGHTA and CDR2 FQGTGA. The length of the CDR3 is 13 residues. V dropped 3 bases and J dropped 4 bases, with 7 bases sitting between them. The CDR3 nucleotides read TGTGCCAGCAGCTTGACGGAATACAATGAGCAGTTCTTC. Translation: CASSLTEYNEQFF.

The gene calls are TRBV12-3 or TRBV12-4 and TRBJ2-7; D is unclear. This CDR3 contains 13 residues. Trimming shortened V by 6 bases and J by 2 bases, and 11 bases separated the two germline ends. The CDR3 loop is CASSPQPPYEQYF. The CDR3 bases are TGTGCCAGCAGCCCCCAACCCCCCTACGAGCAGTACTTC.

This clonotype was seen repeatedly, ten times or more. J is TRBJ2-5 and V is TRBV12-3 or TRBV12-4; 13 bases are shared with TRBD2. This CDR3 comprises 15 residues. J gave up 4 bases and V 5 bases, and 4 bases lay outside the gene matches. CDR3 protein: CASSRRLAGGETQYF. In DNA, the CDR3 is TGTGCCAGCAGTCGGAGACTAGCGGGGGGAGAGACCCAGTACTTC.

This clonotype was found many times. J is TRBJ2-1 and V is TRBV6-5; possible D gene TRBD2, 5 bases. This CDR3 comprises 12 residues. Per the germline V gene, CDR1 is MNHEY and CDR2 is SVGAGI. The germline V and J ends were trimmed by 6 bases and 6 bases, with 9 bases remaining between them. CDR3: CASRLGRNEQFF. DNA of the CDR3: TGTGCCAGCAGACTAGGGCGCAATGAGCAGTTCTTC.

This chain uses TRBV28 with TRBJ2-7; 7 bases line up with TRBD1. The CDR3 runs 14 residues. The germline V gene has CDR1 MDHEN and CDR2 SYDVKM. J lost 0 bases, V lost 10 bases, and 9 bases had no gene match. As DNA, the CDR3 is TGTGCCACACAAGGACAGGACAGCTCCTACGAGCAGTACTTC. It specifies CATQGQDSSYEQYF. The full variable domain, in which reference TRBV28 and TRBJ2-7 provide the parts outside the CDR3, is DVKVTQSSRYLVKRTGEKVFLECVQDMDHENMFWYRQDPGLGLRLIYFSYDVKMKEKGDIPEGYSVSREKKERFSLILESASTNQTSMYLCATQGQDSSYEQYFGPGTRLTVT.